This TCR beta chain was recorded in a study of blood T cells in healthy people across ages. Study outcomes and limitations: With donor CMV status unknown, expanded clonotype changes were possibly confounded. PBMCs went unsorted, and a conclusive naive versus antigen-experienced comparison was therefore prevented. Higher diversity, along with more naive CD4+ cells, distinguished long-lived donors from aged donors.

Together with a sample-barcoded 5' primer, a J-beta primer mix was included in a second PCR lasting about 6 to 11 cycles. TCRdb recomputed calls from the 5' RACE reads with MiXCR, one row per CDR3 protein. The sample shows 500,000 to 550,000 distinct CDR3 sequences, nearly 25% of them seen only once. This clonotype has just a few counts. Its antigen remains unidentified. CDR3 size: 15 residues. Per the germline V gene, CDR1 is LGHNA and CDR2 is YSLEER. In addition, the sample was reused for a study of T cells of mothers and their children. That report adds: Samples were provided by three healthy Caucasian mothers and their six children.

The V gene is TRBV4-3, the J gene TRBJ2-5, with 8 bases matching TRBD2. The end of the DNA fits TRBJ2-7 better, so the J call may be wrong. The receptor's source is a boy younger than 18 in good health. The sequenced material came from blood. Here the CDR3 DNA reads TGCGCCAGCAGCCAAGAGCCGGGAGGGCCTTCCGAGCAGTACTTC. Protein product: CASSQEPGGPSEQYF.